This is a list of T cell receptor beta chains from one sample in a study of T cells after yellow fever vaccination. A single record per CDR3 protein comes from TCRdb applying MiXCR to the 5' RACE reads. Here the sample spans about 340,000 distinct CDR3 sequences, approximately 13% being singletons. This specimen was CD4+ T cells sorted from PBMCs, taken 15 days after the yellow fever booster vaccination. The receptors stem from a man aged 18-30 years who received the YFV17D yellow fever vaccine. The CDR3 runs from the conserved cysteine through the conserved F or W. Fields, in order: V gene, CDR3 length, J gene, clone size, D gene, CDR3 protein, CDR3 DNA. The D gene is left open where the match is weak. Clone sizes are given selectively: once, few, many, or a class where the clone is expanded.

v_call: TRBV29-1
cdr3_length: 11
j_call: TRBJ1-1
clone_size: many
d_call: -
cdr3_aa: CSVANREGAFF
cdr3_nt: TGCAGCGTTGCCAACAGGGAGGGAGCTTTCTTT

v_call: TRBV23-1
cdr3_length: 15
j_call: TRBJ1-6
clone_size: few
d_call: -
cdr3_aa: CASSQCSGGGSPLHF
cdr3_nt: TGCGCCAGCAGTCAATGTTCGGGGGGAGGTTCACCCCTCCACTTT

v_call: TRBV15
cdr3_length: 15
j_call: TRBJ2-3
clone_size: few
d_call: TRBD1
cdr3_aa: CATSRRDRDTDTQYF
cdr3_nt: TGTGCCACCAGCAGGCGGGACAGGGACACAGATACGCAGTATTTT

v_call: TRBV5-8
cdr3_length: 12
j_call: TRBJ1-2
clone_size: -
d_call: -
cdr3_aa: CASSLKRGGYTF
cdr3_nt: TGTGCCAGCAGCTTGAAGCGGGGCGGCTACACCTTC

v_call: TRBV18
cdr3_length: 15
j_call: TRBJ2-5
clone_size: -
d_call: TRBD1
cdr3_aa: CASSPPGQGRETQYF
cdr3_nt: TGTGCCAGCTCACCACCGGGACAGGGGAGAGAGACCCAGTACTTC

v_call: TRBV6-1
cdr3_length: 16
j_call: TRBJ2-1
clone_size: few
d_call: TRBD2
cdr3_aa: CASSDLASGIYNEQFF
cdr3_nt: TGTGCCAGCAGCGACCTGGCTAGCGGAATTTACAATGAGCAGTTCTTC

v_call: TRBV20-1
cdr3_length: 15
j_call: TRBJ2-3
clone_size: few
d_call: -
cdr3_aa: CSAFPMRGRTDTQYF
cdr3_nt: TGCAGTGCTTTTCCCATGCGGGGTCGCACAGATACGCAGTATTTT

v_call: TRBV9
cdr3_length: 12
j_call: TRBJ1-2
clone_size: -
d_call: -
cdr3_aa: CASGGQIYGYTF
cdr3_nt: TGTGCCAGCGGAGGACAGATCTATGGCTACACCTTC

v_call: TRBV6-2/TRBV6-3
cdr3_length: 12
j_call: TRBJ1-2
clone_size: -
d_call: -
cdr3_aa: CASRGGGYGYTF
cdr3_nt: TGTGCCAGCAGAGGGGGTGGGTATGGCTACACCTTC

v_call: TRBV5-1
cdr3_length: 15
j_call: TRBJ1-6
clone_size: many
d_call: TRBD1
cdr3_aa: CASSATGDYNSPLHF
cdr3_nt: TGCGCCAGCAGCGCGACAGGGGACTATAATTCACCCCTCCACTTT

v_call: TRBV9
cdr3_length: 15
j_call: TRBJ2-2
clone_size: few
d_call: -
cdr3_aa: CASSVAVGGTGELFF
cdr3_nt: TGTGCCAGCAGCGTAGCTGTAGGGGGCACCGGGGAGCTGTTTTTT

v_call: TRBV20-1
cdr3_length: 16
j_call: TRBJ1-3
clone_size: few
d_call: TRBD1
cdr3_aa: CSARDPGQGVGNTIYF
cdr3_nt: TGCAGTGCTAGAGATCCCGGACAGGGGGTTGGAAACACCATATATTTT

v_call: TRBV5-1
cdr3_length: 16
j_call: TRBJ2-1
clone_size: -
d_call: TRBD2
cdr3_aa: CASSKGAGGPYNEQFF
cdr3_nt: TGCGCCAGCAGCAAAGGGGCGGGGGGTCCCTACAATGAGCAGTTCTTC

v_call: TRBV20-1
cdr3_length: 13
j_call: TRBJ2-6
clone_size: -
d_call: -
cdr3_aa: CSASDSGANVLTF
cdr3_nt: TGCAGTGCTAGTGACTCTGGGGCCAACGTCCTGACTTTC

v_call: TRBV6-2/TRBV6-3
cdr3_length: 18
j_call: TRBJ2-5
clone_size: few
d_call: -
cdr3_aa: CASSYGGGDVGGLETQYF
cdr3_nt: TGTGCCAGCAGTTACGGAGGGGGTGATGTTGGAGGACTAGAGACCCAGTACTTC

v_call: TRBV6-6
cdr3_length: 16
j_call: TRBJ1-1
clone_size: -
d_call: TRBD1
cdr3_aa: CASSYPGQGKNTEAFF
cdr3_nt: TGTGCCAGCAGTTACCCGGGACAGGGGAAGAACACTGAAGCTTTCTTT

v_call: TRBV6-6
cdr3_length: 16
j_call: TRBJ1-4
clone_size: few
d_call: TRBD1
cdr3_aa: CASSSPYRGFGEKLFF
cdr3_nt: TGTGCCAGCAGTTCACCATACAGGGGGTTTGGTGAAAAACTGTTTTTT

v_call: TRBV7-6
cdr3_length: 14
j_call: TRBJ1-1
clone_size: few
d_call: -
cdr3_aa: CASSSPTGNTEAFF
cdr3_nt: TGTGCCAGCAGCTCCCCGACGGGGAACACTGAAGCTTTCTTT

v_call: TRBV12-3/TRBV12-4
cdr3_length: 13
j_call: TRBJ1-2
clone_size: -
d_call: -
cdr3_aa: CASSLAGTYGYTF
cdr3_nt: TGTGCCAGCAGTTTAGCAGGGACCTATGGCTACACCTTC

v_call: TRBV6-6
cdr3_length: 13
j_call: TRBJ2-5
clone_size: many
d_call: -
cdr3_aa: CASSGSRGETQYF
cdr3_nt: TGTGCCAGCAGCGGCTCTCGCGGGGAGACCCAGTACTTC

v_call: TRBV7-2
cdr3_length: 14
j_call: TRBJ1-4
clone_size: few
d_call: -
cdr3_aa: CASSSSSTNEKLFF
cdr3_nt: TGTGCCAGCAGCTCGTCCTCAACTAATGAAAAACTGTTTTTT

v_call: TRBV4-3
cdr3_length: 16
j_call: TRBJ2-3
clone_size: few
d_call: -
cdr3_aa: CASSQDLGRPTDTQYF
cdr3_nt: TGCGCCAGCAGCCAAGATTTGGGACGCCCCACAGATACGCAGTATTTT

v_call: TRBV6-6
cdr3_length: 12
j_call: TRBJ1-6
clone_size: few
d_call: -
cdr3_aa: CASAPNNSPLHF
cdr3_nt: TGTGCCAGCGCACCGAATAATTCACCCCTCCACTTT

v_call: TRBV6-6
cdr3_length: 15
j_call: TRBJ1-1
clone_size: -
d_call: TRBD1
cdr3_aa: CASSYSRGGQTEAFF
cdr3_nt: TGTGCCAGCAGTTACTCGAGAGGGGGCCAGACTGAAGCTTTCTTT

v_call: TRBV5-1
cdr3_length: 14
j_call: TRBJ2-5
clone_size: many
d_call: -
cdr3_aa: CASSLDLLGETQYF
cdr3_nt: TGCGCCAGCAGCTTGGATCTTCTGGGAGAGACCCAGTACTTC

v_call: TRBV5-1
cdr3_length: 17
j_call: TRBJ1-1
clone_size: -
d_call: TRBD1
cdr3_aa: CASSLAPAGGGNAEAFF
cdr3_nt: TGCGCCAGCAGCTTGGCGCCGGCAGGGGGTGGGAACGCTGAAGCTTTCTTT

v_call: TRBV4-1
cdr3_length: 18
j_call: TRBJ2-4
clone_size: -
d_call: TRBD2
cdr3_aa: CASSQGLAGGRAKNIQYF
cdr3_nt: TGCGCCAGCAGCCAAGGGCTAGCGGGGGGCCGGGCCAAAAACATTCAGTACTTC

v_call: TRBV6-5
cdr3_length: 16
j_call: TRBJ2-7
clone_size: few
d_call: TRBD1
cdr3_aa: CASSETGTGNPYEQYF
cdr3_nt: TGTGCCAGCAGTGAAACCGGGACAGGGAATCCCTACGAGCAGTACTTC

v_call: TRBV7-9
cdr3_length: 14
j_call: TRBJ1-2
clone_size: few
d_call: TRBD1
cdr3_aa: CASSPGGAYYGYTF
cdr3_nt: TGTGCCAGCAGCCCAGGGGGCGCGTACTATGGCTACACCTTC

v_call: TRBV2
cdr3_length: 13
j_call: TRBJ2-2
clone_size: few
d_call: -
cdr3_aa: CASSVDLTGELFF
cdr3_nt: TGTGCCAGCAGTGTGGACTTAACCGGGGAGCTGTTTTTT

v_call: TRBV29-1
cdr3_length: 13
j_call: TRBJ2-5
clone_size: few
d_call: -
cdr3_aa: CSVGQRDKGTQYF
cdr3_nt: TGCAGCGTTGGGCAGCGGGACAAAGGGACCCAGTACTTC

v_call: TRBV4-3
cdr3_length: 19
j_call: TRBJ1-6
clone_size: few
d_call: -
cdr3_aa: CASSQDFGRQLTYNSPLHF
cdr3_nt: TGCGCCAGCAGCCAAGATTTTGGGAGACAGTTAACCTATAATTCACCCCTCCACTTT

v_call: TRBV11-2
cdr3_length: 12
j_call: TRBJ2-2
clone_size: few
d_call: -
cdr3_aa: CASSLVFGELFF
cdr3_nt: TGTGCCAGCAGCTTAGTTTTCGGGGAGCTGTTTTTT

v_call: TRBV7-2
cdr3_length: 12
j_call: TRBJ1-5
clone_size: -
d_call: -
cdr3_aa: CASSGVNQPQHF
cdr3_nt: TGTGCCAGCAGCGGAGTCAATCAGCCCCAGCATTTT

v_call: TRBV25-1
cdr3_length: 12
j_call: TRBJ1-1
clone_size: few
d_call: -
cdr3_aa: CASSEQGTEAFF
cdr3_nt: TGTGCCAGCAGTGAACAGGGAACTGAAGCTTTCTTT

v_call: TRBV15
cdr3_length: 15
j_call: TRBJ2-7
clone_size: -
d_call: TRBD1
cdr3_aa: CATSREGQGAYEQYF
cdr3_nt: TGTGCCACCAGCAGAGAAGGCCAGGGGGCTTACGAGCAGTACTTC

v_call: TRBV21-1
cdr3_length: 18
j_call: TRBJ1-1
clone_size: -
d_call: -
cdr3_aa: CASSNSGPPTERNTEAFF
cdr3_nt: TGTGCCAGCAGCAACTCCGGGCCTCCGACGGAGAGGAACACTGAAGCTTTCTTT

v_call: TRBV30
cdr3_length: 11
j_call: TRBJ1-2
clone_size: few
d_call: -
cdr3_aa: CACLGGDGYTF
cdr3_nt: TGTGCCTGCTTAGGAGGGGATGGCTACACCTTC

v_call: TRBV25-1
cdr3_length: 14
j_call: TRBJ1-2
clone_size: few
d_call: -
cdr3_aa: CASSPGWTGYGYTF
cdr3_nt: TGTGCCAGCAGCCCCGGATGGACGGGCTATGGCTACACCTTC

v_call: TRBV6-6
cdr3_length: 12
j_call: TRBJ1-6
clone_size: -
d_call: -
cdr3_aa: CASSPGGPPLHF
cdr3_nt: TGTGCCAGCAGCCCGGGGGGTCCACCCCTCCACTTT

v_call: TRBV5-1
cdr3_length: 12
j_call: TRBJ2-5
clone_size: -
d_call: -
cdr3_aa: CASSGTLETQYF
cdr3_nt: TGCGCCAGCAGTGGGACACTTGAGACCCAGTACTTC

v_call: TRBV4-2
cdr3_length: 14
j_call: TRBJ1-2
clone_size: few
d_call: -
cdr3_aa: CASSQSQGSSGYTF
cdr3_nt: TGTGCCAGCAGCCAATCTCAGGGTTCGTCGGGCTACACCTTC

v_call: TRBV6-5
cdr3_length: 13
j_call: TRBJ1-2
clone_size: -
d_call: -
cdr3_aa: CASRNGRTHGYTF
cdr3_nt: TGTGCCAGCAGAAACGGACGGACACATGGCTACACCTTC

v_call: TRBV6-2/TRBV6-3
cdr3_length: 12
j_call: TRBJ2-7
clone_size: few
d_call: -
cdr3_aa: CASSFRWYEQYF
cdr3_nt: TGTGCCAGCAGTTTCCGTTGGTACGAGCAGTACTTC

v_call: TRBV20-1
cdr3_length: 14
j_call: TRBJ1-5
clone_size: few
d_call: -
cdr3_aa: CSARLPEPNQPQHF
cdr3_nt: TGCAGTGCCCGACTCCCCGAACCCAATCAGCCCCAGCATTTT

v_call: TRBV7-2
cdr3_length: 17
j_call: TRBJ2-3
clone_size: -
d_call: TRBD2
cdr3_aa: CASSLAGSGGGIDTQYF
cdr3_nt: TGTGCCAGCAGCTTAGCTGGTAGCGGGGGGGGTATAGATACGCAGTATTTT

v_call: TRBV4-2
cdr3_length: 15
j_call: TRBJ1-3
clone_size: many
d_call: -
cdr3_aa: CASSQDSGPGNTIYF
cdr3_nt: TGTGCCAGCAGCCAAGATTCCGGCCCTGGAAACACCATATATTTT

v_call: TRBV5-4
cdr3_length: 16
j_call: TRBJ1-3
clone_size: few
d_call: -
cdr3_aa: CASSLGGSLSGNTIYF
cdr3_nt: TGTGCCAGCAGCTTGGGAGGCAGTCTCTCTGGAAACACCATATATTTT

v_call: TRBV9
cdr3_length: 13
j_call: TRBJ1-6
clone_size: -
d_call: TRBD1
cdr3_aa: CASSARGHSPLHF
cdr3_nt: TGTGCCAGCAGCGCCAGGGGGCACTCACCCCTCCACTTT

v_call: TRBV4-1
cdr3_length: 14
j_call: TRBJ2-7
clone_size: few
d_call: -
cdr3_aa: CASSQGIADYEQYF
cdr3_nt: TGCGCCAGCAGCCAAGGCATAGCAGATTACGAGCAGTACTTC

v_call: TRBV7-2
cdr3_length: 14
j_call: TRBJ2-3
clone_size: few
d_call: -
cdr3_aa: CASSLAAVADTQYF
cdr3_nt: TGTGCCAGCAGCTTAGCTGCCGTGGCAGATACGCAGTATTTT

v_call: TRBV12-3/TRBV12-4
cdr3_length: 12
j_call: TRBJ1-5
clone_size: few
d_call: -
cdr3_aa: CASKEAGQPQHF
cdr3_nt: TGTGCCAGCAAGGAGGCCGGTCAGCCCCAGCATTTT

v_call: TRBV7-2
cdr3_length: 17
j_call: TRBJ2-2
clone_size: few
d_call: TRBD2
cdr3_aa: CASSLVGTSGNTGELFF
cdr3_nt: TGTGCCAGCAGCTTAGTCGGCACTAGCGGGAACACCGGGGAGCTGTTTTTT

v_call: TRBV10-2
cdr3_length: 16
j_call: TRBJ2-3
clone_size: -
d_call: TRBD2
cdr3_aa: CASSQLRGGLTDTQYF
cdr3_nt: TGCGCCAGCAGCCAATTGCGGGGGGGTCTCACAGATACGCAGTATTTT

v_call: TRBV15
cdr3_length: 12
j_call: TRBJ2-3
clone_size: -
d_call: -
cdr3_aa: CATSRDDVTQYF
cdr3_nt: TGTGCCACCAGCAGAGACGACGTCACGCAGTATTTT